This T cell receptor beta chain is from a study of blood T cells in healthy people across ages. Germline values: CDR1 ENHRY, CDR2 SYGVKD. This CDR3 is 16 amino acids long. V was trimmed by 0 bases and J by 5 bases, leaving 14 bases between them. They isolated at least 6 million PBMCs from each sample. At least 6 micrograms of total RNA were extracted per sample. This clonotype was observed a handful of times. PCR was performed a second time for about 7 to 12 cycles using a sample-barcoded 5' primer and a J-beta primer mix. The yield of each sample was at least 3 million CDR3-containing paired-end reads. One entry per CDR3 protein, called by TCRdb with MiXCR from the 5' RACE reads. In the table there are about 1,400,000 distinct CDR3 sequences, approximately 63% of which are singletons.

Input material: blood. The receptor comes from a man younger than 35 in good health. The chain joins TRBV10-3 to TRBJ1-5; TRBD1 is a possible D gene (6 bases). CDR3 coding DNA: TGTGCCATCAGTGAGTCGGGCAGGGGATCTTATCAGCCCCAGCATTTT. It specifies CAISESGRGSYQPQHF.